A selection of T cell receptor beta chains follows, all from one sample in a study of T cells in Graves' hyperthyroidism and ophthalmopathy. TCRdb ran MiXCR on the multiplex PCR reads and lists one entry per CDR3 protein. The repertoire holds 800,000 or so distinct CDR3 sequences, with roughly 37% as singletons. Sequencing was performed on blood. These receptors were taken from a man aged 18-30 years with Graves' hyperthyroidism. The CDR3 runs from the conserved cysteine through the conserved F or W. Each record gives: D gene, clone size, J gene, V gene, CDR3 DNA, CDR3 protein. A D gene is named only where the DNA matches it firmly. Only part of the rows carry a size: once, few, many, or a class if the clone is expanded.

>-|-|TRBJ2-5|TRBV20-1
TGCAGTGCTAGAGTAGTGGAACGGTCAGAGACCCAGTACTTC
CSARVVERSETQYF
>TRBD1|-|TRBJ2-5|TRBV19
TGTGCCAGTAGTATGGGACAGGGAGGGGGAGAGACCCAGTACTTC
CASSMGQGGGETQYF
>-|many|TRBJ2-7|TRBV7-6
TGTGCCAGCAGCCACGGTGGATCCTACGAGCAGTACTTC
CASSHGGSYEQYF
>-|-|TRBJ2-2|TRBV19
TGTGCCATCCGGGGAGCCACCGGGGAGCTGTTTTTT
CAIRGATGELFF
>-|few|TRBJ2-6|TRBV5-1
TGCGCCAGCAGCTGGGACGCGTCTGGGGCCAACGTCCTGACTTTC
CASSWDASGANVLTF
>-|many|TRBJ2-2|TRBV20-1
TGCAGTGCTATCGTCCTGGTAGGGGAGCTGTTTTTT
CSAIVLVGELFF
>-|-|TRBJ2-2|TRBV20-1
TGCAGTGCAAATCGTCCCACGGGGGCTGACACCGGGGAGCTGTTTTTT
CSANRPTGADTGELFF
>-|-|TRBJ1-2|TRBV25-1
-
CAICSAPTGYGYTF
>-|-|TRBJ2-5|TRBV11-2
TGTGCCAGCAGAAAAGGGGGGAACCAAGAGACCCAGTACTTC
CASRKGGNQETQYF
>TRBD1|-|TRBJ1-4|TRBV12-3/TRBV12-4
TGTGCCAGCAGTCCTCCCTGGACAGGAGTTAATGAAAAACTGTTTTTT
CASSPPWTGVNEKLFF
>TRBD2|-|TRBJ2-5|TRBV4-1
TGCGCCAGCAGCCAAGAGGCTAGCGGAGAGACCCAGTACTTC
CASSQEASGETQYF
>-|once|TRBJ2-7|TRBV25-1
TGTGCCCGGACGGGTCCAGGTGGGGACGAGCAGTACTTC
CARTGPGGDEQYF
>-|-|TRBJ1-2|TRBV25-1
TGTGCCAGCTTGGAGACGGTCTATGGCTACACCTTC
CASLETVYGYTF
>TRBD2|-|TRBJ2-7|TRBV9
TGTGCCAGCAGTGAAGCGGGGTGGGCCCCCACCTACGAGCAGTACTTC
CASSEAGWAPTYEQYF
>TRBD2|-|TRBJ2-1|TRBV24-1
TGTGCCACCAGTGATCCAGGACTAGGGAGGGAGTTCTTC
CATSDPGLGREFF
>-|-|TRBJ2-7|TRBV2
TGTGCCAGCAGTGAAGCCAATGCAGGGACCTACGAGCAGTACTTC
CASSEANAGTYEQYF
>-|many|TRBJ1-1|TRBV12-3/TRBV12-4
TGTGCCAGCATCAAACAGGGTGGCACTGAAGCTTTCTTT
CASIKQGGTEAFF
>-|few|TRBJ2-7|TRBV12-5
TGTGCCAGCACCCCTCAGGGAGGAGTGTCGGCGTACGAGCAGTACTTC
CASTPQGGVSAYEQYF
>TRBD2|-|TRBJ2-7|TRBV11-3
TGTGCCAGCAGCTTAATCGGCGGGGGGGCCTACGAGCAGTACTTC
CASSLIGGGAYEQYF
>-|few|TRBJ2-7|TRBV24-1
TGTGCCACCAGTGACCCACCCGGGCGGGAGCAGTACTTC
CATSDPPGREQYF
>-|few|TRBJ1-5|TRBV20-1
TGCAGTGCTAGTTCGGTAAGCAATCAGCCCCAGCATTTT
CSASSVSNQPQHF
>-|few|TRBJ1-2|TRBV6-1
TGTGCCAGCAGTGAAGGGGGGAAGTATGGCTACACCTTC
CASSEGGKYGYTF
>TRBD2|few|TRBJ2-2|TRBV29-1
TGCAGCGTTGCGCCTAGCGGGCGCAAAGGGACCGGGGAGCTGTTTTTT
CSVAPSGRKGTGELFF
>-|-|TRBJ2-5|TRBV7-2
TGTGTCAGCAGCCCCGGGGCGGGGAGGGAGACCCAGTACTTC
CVSSPGAGRETQYF
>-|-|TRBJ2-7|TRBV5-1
TGCGCCAGCAGCCCAACCCGGACGGGCTACGAGCAGTACTTC
CASSPTRTGYEQYF
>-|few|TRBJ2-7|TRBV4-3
TGCGCCAGCAGCCAAGAGTCCCGGGCCGCCTACGAGCAGTACTTC
CASSQESRAAYEQYF